The present T cell receptor (beta chain) was sequenced within a study of control samples from healthy donors and cancer patients. Sequencing was performed with immunoSEQ multiplex PCR; in TCRdb, only in-frame clones are kept and a portion is missing. The sample carries under 85,000 clones, 94% recorded once. This clone was observed once. The receptor's source is a middle-aged woman in good health. The sample taken for sequencing was blood.

Here the CDR3 reads CASSQARSYGYTF. The CDR3 DNA reads TGTGCCAGCAGCCAAGCCAGGAGCTATGGCTACACCTTC. The gene calls are TRBV14 and TRBJ1-2; no clear D. Germline V gene sequence: CDR1 SGHDN, CDR2 FVKESK. Trimming took off 1 base at V and 4 bases at J, with 7 bases between the two ends. The CDR3 has 13 amino acids.